This T cell receptor beta chain was recorded in a study of tumor-infiltrating lymphocytes in oesophageal squamous cell carcinoma. Each CDR3 protein is one row after TCRdb ran MiXCR on the PCR reads. The sample contains around 21,000 distinct CDR3 sequences, about two fifths of which appear only once. The CDR3 contains 14 residues. V was shortened by 5 bases and J by 9 bases, with 16 bases between the two germline ends. CDR1 and CDR2 (germline): SGHTA, FQGNSA. The chain joins TRBV7-2 to TRBJ2-2; D perhaps matches TRBD2 (6 bases). This clonotype was sampled from a male donor with esophageal squamous cell carcinoma. Material: normal esophageal tissue next to the tumor. For the CDR3, the DNA is TGTGCCAGCAGCGCCCGGGACTTACCTTGGGAGCTGTTTTTT. As protein: CASSARDLPWELFF.